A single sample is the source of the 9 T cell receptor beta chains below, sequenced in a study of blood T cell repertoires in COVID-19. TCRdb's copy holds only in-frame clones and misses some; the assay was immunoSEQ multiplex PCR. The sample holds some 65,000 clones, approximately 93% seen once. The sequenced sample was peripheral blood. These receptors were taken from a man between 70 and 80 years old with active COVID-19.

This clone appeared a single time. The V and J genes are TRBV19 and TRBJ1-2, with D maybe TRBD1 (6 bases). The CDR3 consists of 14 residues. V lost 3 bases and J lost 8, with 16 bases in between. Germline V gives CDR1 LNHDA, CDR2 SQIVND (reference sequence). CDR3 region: CASSIQGLRRGYTF. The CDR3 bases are TGTGCCAGTAGTATTCAGGGGCTTCGGAGAGGCTACACCTTC.

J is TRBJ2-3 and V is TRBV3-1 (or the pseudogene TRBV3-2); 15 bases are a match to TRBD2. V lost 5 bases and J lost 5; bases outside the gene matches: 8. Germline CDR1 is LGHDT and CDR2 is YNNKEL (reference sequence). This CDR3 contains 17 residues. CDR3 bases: TGTGCCAGCAGCGGGACTAGCGGGGGGCGTTTGGGAGATACGCAGTATTTT. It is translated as CASSGTSGGRLGDTQYF.

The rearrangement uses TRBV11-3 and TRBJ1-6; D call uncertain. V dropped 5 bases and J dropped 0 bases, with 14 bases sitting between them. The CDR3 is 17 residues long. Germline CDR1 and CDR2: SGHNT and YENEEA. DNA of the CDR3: TGTGCCAGCAGCCAATCGAGAGGGTACTCCTATAATTCACCCCTCCACTTT. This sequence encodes CASSQSRGYSYNSPLHF.

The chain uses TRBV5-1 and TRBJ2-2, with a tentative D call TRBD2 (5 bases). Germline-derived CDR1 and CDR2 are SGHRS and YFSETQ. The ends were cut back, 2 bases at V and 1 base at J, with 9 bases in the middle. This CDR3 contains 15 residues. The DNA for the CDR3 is TGCGCCAGCAGCTTCGGCGCGGGGAACACCGGGGAGCTGTTTTTT. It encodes CASSFGAGNTGELFF. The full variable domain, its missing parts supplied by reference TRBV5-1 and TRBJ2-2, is KAGVTQTPRYLIKTRGQQVTLSCSPISGHRSVSWYQQTPGQGLQFLFEYFSETQRNKGNFPGRFSGRQFSNSRSEMNVSTLELGDSALYLCASSFGAGNTGELFFGEGSRLTVL.

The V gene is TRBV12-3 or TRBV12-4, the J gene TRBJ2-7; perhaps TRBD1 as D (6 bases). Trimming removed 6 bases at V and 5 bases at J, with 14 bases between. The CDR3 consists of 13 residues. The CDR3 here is CASRGAGADEQYF. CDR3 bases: TGTGCCAGCAGGGGGGCAGGCGCCGACGAGCAGTACTTC.

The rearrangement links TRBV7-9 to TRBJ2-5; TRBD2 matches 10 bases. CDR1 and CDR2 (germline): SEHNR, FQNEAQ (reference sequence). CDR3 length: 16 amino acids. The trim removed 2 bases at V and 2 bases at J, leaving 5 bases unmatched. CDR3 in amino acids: CASSLSGLAEQETQYF. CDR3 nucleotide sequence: TGTGCCAGCAGCTTATCAGGACTAGCGGAACAAGAGACCCAGTACTTC.

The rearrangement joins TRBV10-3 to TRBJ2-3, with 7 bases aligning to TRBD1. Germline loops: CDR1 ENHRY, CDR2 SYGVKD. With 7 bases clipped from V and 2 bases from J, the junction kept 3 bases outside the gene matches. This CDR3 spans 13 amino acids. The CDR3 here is CAITGQITDTQYF. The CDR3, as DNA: TGTGCCATCACGGGACAGATCACAGATACGCAGTATTTT.

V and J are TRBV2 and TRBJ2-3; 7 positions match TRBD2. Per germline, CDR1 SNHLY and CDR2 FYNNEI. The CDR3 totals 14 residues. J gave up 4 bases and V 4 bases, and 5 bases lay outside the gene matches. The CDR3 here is CASSVSAGADTQYF. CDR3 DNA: TGTGCCAGCAGTGTCTCCGCGGGGGCAGATACGCAGTATTTT.

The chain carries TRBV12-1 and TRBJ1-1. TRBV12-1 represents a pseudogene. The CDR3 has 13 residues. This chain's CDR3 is CASSLGCEGEAFF. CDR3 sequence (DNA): TGTGCCAGCAGCTTAGGGTGTGAGGGTGAAGCTTTCTTT.